The 20 T cell receptor beta chains listed next were all sequenced from one sample in a study of blood T cell repertoires in COVID-19. Generated by immunoSEQ multiplex PCR, the TCRdb table keeps only in-frame clones and is missing some. The sample includes roughly 120,000 clones, 86% of them seen just once. The sample comprised peripheral blood. Every receptor here comes from a human donor in a cohort sampled during active COVID-19.

This clone was recorded a few times. In nucleotides, the CDR3 is TGTGCCAGCAGCCGATCTCGCCTAGCGGGAGATCGTGGTAAGACCGGGGAGCTGTTTTTT. It encodes CASSRSRLAGDRGKTGELFF. The chain combines TRBV4-2 with TRBJ2-2, with 10 bases aligning to TRBD2. V lost 4 bases to trimming and J lost 5 bases; unmatched junction nucleotides: 19. The CDR3 covers 20 residues. Germline CDR1 and CDR2: LGHNA and YNFKEQ.

V usage is TRBV9 and J usage is TRBJ2-7; 9 bases line up with TRBD1. CDR1 SGDLS and CDR2 YYNGEE come from the germline V gene. CDR3 length: 14 residues. Trimming at V came to 4 bases and at J to 4 bases, leaving 6 bases not matched to a gene. The CDR3 DNA reads as TGTGCCAGCAGCCTAGGACAGGGGAGTTACGAGCAGTACTTC. Translated: CASSLGQGSYEQYF.

The chain couples TRBV24-1 to TRBJ2-7; 8 nucleotides align to TRBD2. This CDR3 spans 13 amino acids. The germline gives CDR1 KGHDR, CDR2 SFDVKD. V gave up 12 bases and J gave up 5 bases; unmatched junction bases: 11. The CDR3 loop is CAAGTPGGDEQYF. CDR3 bases: TGTGCCGCCGGGACACCCGGGGGGGACGAGCAGTACTTC.

The J gene is TRBJ1-4, the V gene TRBV6-6, with D possibly TRBD1 on 5 matching bases. Trimming left V 0 bases short and J 4 bases short, with 12 bases between. The length of the CDR3 is 16 residues. Germline V gene lookup returns CDR1 MNHNY and CDR2 SVGAGI (reference sequence). The CDR3: CASSYSEGAYNEKLFF. Here the CDR3 DNA reads TGTGCCAGCAGTTACTCGGAAGGGGCTTATAATGAAAAACTGTTTTTT.

The chain has TRBV4-1 and TRBJ1-6; 9 bases map to TRBD1. The CDR3 is 16 amino acids. Trimming removed 1 base from V and 7 bases from J; junction bases left unmatched: 5. Germline V gives CDR1 MGHRA, CDR2 YSYEKL. The CDR3 loop reads CASSQVSGTGNSPLHF. The CDR3 DNA sequence: TGCGCCAGCAGCCAAGTTTCCGGGACAGGGAATTCACCCCTCCACTTT.

This chain connects TRBV9 to TRBJ2-2; tentative D call: TRBD1 (6 bases). Per germline, CDR1 SGDLS and CDR2 YYNGEE. V dropped 4 bases and J dropped 3 bases, with 16 bases sitting between them. The CDR3 is made up of 16 amino acids. CDR3 coding DNA: TGTGCCAGCAGCCTTGCGTCGACAGGACACACCGGGGAGCTGTTTTTT. Translation: CASSLASTGHTGELFF.

This clone was detected a few times. The V call is TRBV29-1, the J call TRBJ1-1; D is ambiguous. This CDR3 is 10 amino acids long. Germline CDR1 SQVTM, CDR2 ANQGSEA. V gave up 7 bases and J gave up 5 bases, with 8 bases separating them. The DNA for the CDR3 is TGCAGCGCCTCCGGGACTGAAGCTTTCTTT. Translated, it gives CSASGTEAFF. The full variable domain, with the rest looked up from reference TRBV29-1 and TRBJ1-1, is SAVISQKPSRDICQRGTSLTIQCQVDSQVTMMFWYRQQPGQSLTLIATANQGSEATYESGFVIDKFPISRPNLTFSTLTVSNMSPEDSSIYLCSASGTEAFFGQGTRLTVV.

The sample holds a few counts of this clone. This chain links TRBV4-2 with TRBJ1-4; 7 positions match TRBD1. CDR1 and CDR2 (germline): LGHNA, YNFKEQ. There are 17 residues in the CDR3. The junction had 7 bases not matched to a gene; V was cut back by 0 bases and J by 3 bases. The CDR3 DNA follows: TGTGCCAGCAGCCAAGAACAGGGGTATTGGGCTAATGAAAAACTGTTTTTT. This codes for CASSQEQGYWANEKLFF.

The rearrangement joins TRBV28 to TRBJ2-2; 9 nucleotides align to TRBD2. CDR1 MDHEN and CDR2 SYDVKM come from the germline V gene. This CDR3 comprises 15 residues. V was clipped by 6 bases and J by 3 bases; unmatched bases: 5. The CDR3 bases are TGTGCCAGCAGAATCACTAGCGGGCACACCGGGGAGCTGTTTTTT. It codes for CASRITSGHTGELFF.

This chain joins TRBV29-1 and TRBJ2-3; 7 nucleotides line up with TRBD1. V lost 8 bases and J lost 6; bases outside the gene matches: 5. Germline V lookup: CDR1 SQVTM, CDR2 ANQGSEA. The CDR3 length is 11 residues. CDR3 protein: CSSETGDTQYF. In DNA, the CDR3 is TGCAGCTCTGAGACAGGGGATACGCAGTATTTT.

The V gene is TRBV7-9, the J gene TRBJ1-2; TRBD1 might be the D (5 bases). This CDR3 spans 15 amino acids. Germline CDR1 is SEHNR and CDR2 is FQNEAQ (reference sequence). Trimming cost V 0 bases and J 6 bases, with 14 bases left between them. CDR3 region: CASSLAAGRGDGYTF. CDR3 in DNA: TGTGCCAGCAGCTTAGCGGCAGGGCGAGGAGATGGCTACACCTTC.

The chain recombines TRBV5-8 with TRBJ2-7, with 7 nucleotides matching TRBD2. There are 15 residues in the CDR3. The ends lost 2 bases at V and 0 bases at J; junction bases unmatched: 5. CDR1 is SGHTS and CDR2 is YDEGEE in the germline V gene. The CDR3 DNA sequence: TGTGCCAGCAGCTTAATCGGGAGGCCCTCCTACGAGCAGTACTTC. As protein: CASSLIGRPSYEQYF.

V usage is TRBV9 and J usage is TRBJ2-2, with TRBD2 matching over 9 bases. CDR1 and CDR2 (germline): SGDLS, YYNGEE. The CDR3 contains 16 residues. The trim removed 4 bases at V and 6 bases at J, leaving 10 bases unmatched. The chain's CDR3 is CASSIFSGRMAGELFF. CDR3 in DNA: TGTGCCAGCAGCATCTTTAGCGGGAGAATGGCCGGGGAGCTGTTTTTT.

The chain joins TRBV20-1 to TRBJ1-1, with a weak D call TRBD1 (6 bases). The CDR3 covers 11 residues. Deletions cut 6 bases from V and 5 bases from J, with 10 bases between. CDR1 is DFQATT and CDR2 is SNEGSKA in the germline V gene (reference sequence). Here the CDR3 reads CSAHRETEAFF. The CDR3, as DNA: TGCAGTGCACACAGGGAAACTGAAGCTTTCTTT.

The chain has TRBV7-6 and TRBJ2-3, with TRBD1 identical over 7 bases. The CDR3 length is 15 residues. Unmatched junction bases numbered 4, after V lost 4 bases and J lost 0 bases. Germline V lookup: CDR1 SGHVS, CDR2 FNYEAQ. This chain's CDR3 is CASSYGTESTDTQYF. CDR3 DNA sequence: TGTGCCAGCAGCTACGGGACAGAAAGCACAGATACGCAGTATTTT.

The chain has TRBV4-3 and TRBJ1-1, with a weak D call TRBD1 (5 bases). V lost 0 bases and J lost 1, with 18 bases in between. The CDR3 runs to 18 residues. CDR1 LGHNA and CDR2 YSLEER come from the germline V gene. As DNA, the CDR3 is TGCGCCAGCAGCCAAGACCCCCCCACACACACAGGGAACACTGAAGCTTTCTTT. Protein: CASSQDPPTHTGNTEAFF.

This sequence joins TRBV5-1 and TRBJ2-5, with TRBD2 matching over 12 bases. V dropped 3 bases and J dropped 1; count of bases not matched to a gene: 1. Germline loops: CDR1 SGHRS, CDR2 YFSETQ. The CDR3 contains 15 residues. The CDR3 nucleotides are TGCGCCAGCAGCTCGACTAGCGGGGGCCAAGAGACCCAGTACTTC. Translated, it gives CASSSTSGGQETQYF.

The chain combines TRBV7-2 with TRBJ2-4; 9 bases match TRBD2. This CDR3 comprises 14 residues. Trimming at V came to 6 bases and at J to 10 bases, leaving 10 bases not matched to a gene. Per the germline V gene, CDR1 is SGHTA and CDR2 is FQGNSA. As DNA, the CDR3 is TGTGCCAGCAGTCTCACCGGGACTAGCACAATTCAGTACTTC. Translation: CASSLTGTSTIQYF. The full variable domain, completed using reference TRBV7-2 and TRBJ2-4, is GAGVSQSPSNKVTEKGKDVELRCDPISGHTALYWYRQSLGQGLEFLIYFQGNSAPDKSGLPSDRFSAERTGGSVSTLTIQRTQQEDSAVYLCASSLTGTSTIQYFGAGTRLSVL.

Only a few counts were recorded for this clone. In DNA form, the CDR3 reads TGTGCCAGCAGCTCAGAGCCTAGCGGCTACGAGCAGTACTTC. Translation: CASSSEPSGYEQYF. The chain couples TRBV11-2 to TRBJ2-7; the match to TRBD2 covers 7 bases. The CDR3 totals 14 residues. Trimming removed 4 bases from V and 3 bases from J; junction bases left unmatched: 6. CDR1 SGHAT and CDR2 FQNNGV come from the germline V gene.

The chain combines TRBV25-1 with TRBJ2-3; D gene uncertain. The germline V and J ends were trimmed by 2 bases and 4 bases, with 10 bases remaining between them. The germline V gene encodes CDR1 MGHDK and CDR2 SYGVNS. This CDR3 spans 14 amino acids. The CDR3 DNA is TGTGCCAGCAGTGAAGGGCTCGAGTCAGATACGCAGTATTTT. Amino acid sequence: CASSEGLESDTQYF.